The 18 T cell receptor beta chains in this list originate from one sample, sequenced in a study of T cells in Graves' hyperthyroidism and ophthalmopathy. RNA transcripts provided the source from which TCR beta CDR3 regions were amplified. The HTBI primer set served for first-round RT-PCR of the TCR CDR3. TCRdb used MiXCR to reprocess the multiplex PCR reads, holding one entry per CDR3 protein. The sample holds about 690,000 distinct CDR3 sequences; 17% are singletons and the top ten take roughly a sixth. Sequencing was carried out using blood. These TCRs come from a man in his forties or fifties with Graves' hyperthyroidism.

This clonotype has ten or more counts. The chain employs TRBV6-2 or TRBV6-3 and TRBJ2-2, with 13 bases lining up with TRBD2. Germline CDR1 reads MNHEY; CDR2 reads SVGEGT. The length of the CDR3 is 15 residues. J was trimmed by 6 bases and V by 4 bases; bases with no gene match: 2. The CDR3 here is CASSWTSGSSGELFF. The DNA for the CDR3 is TGTGCCAGCAGTTGGACTAGCGGGAGTTCCGGGGAGCTGTTTTTT.

The chain is built from TRBV19 and TRBJ2-7; TRBD2 is a possible D gene (8 bases). The CDR3 spans 18 residues. The V end was cut by 3 bases, the J end by 1 base, with 22 bases between. The germline V gene encodes CDR1 LNHDA and CDR2 SQIVND (reference sequence). The CDR3 region is CASSISYGRGPDSYEQYF. CDR3 in DNA: TGTGCCAGTAGTATCTCCTACGGGAGGGGGCCCGATTCCTACGAGCAGTACTTC.

The chain has TRBV19 and TRBJ2-3, with D maybe TRBD2 (6 bases). The ends were cut back, 6 bases at V and 4 bases at J, with 14 bases in the middle. Germline V gene sequence: CDR1 LNHDA, CDR2 SQIVND (reference sequence). The CDR3 is 14 residues long. CDR3: CASRAWRAADTQYF. The CDR3 coding sequence is TGTGCCAGTAGGGCCTGGAGGGCCGCAGATACGCAGTATTTT.

This clonotype came up a few times. This chain's CDR3 is CASSGPLNTGELFF. CDR3 nucleotides: TGTGCCAGCAGTGGTCCGTTGAACACCGGGGAGCTGTTTTTT. V gene TRBV25-1 combines with J gene TRBJ2-2; D is unclear. From germline, CDR1 is MGHDK and CDR2 SYGVNS. The CDR3 has 14 residues. Trimming removed 4 bases from V and 1 base from J, with 7 bases in between.

This clonotype was seen many times. The chain carries TRBV27 and TRBJ2-3; 7 bases are shared with TRBD2. Germline V gene lookup returns CDR1 MNHEY and CDR2 SMNVEV (reference sequence). V was clipped by 5 bases and J by 4 bases; unmatched bases: 9. This CDR3 comprises 15 residues. The CDR3 loop is CASSPLGAGADTQYF. CDR3 coding DNA: TGTGCCAGCAGTCCACTCGGGGCGGGAGCAGATACGCAGTATTTT.

There are many counts of this clonotype. The J gene is TRBJ2-3, the V gene TRBV11-2, with D maybe TRBD2 (6 bases). In germline, CDR1 is SGHAT, CDR2 FQNNGV. V gave up 5 bases and J gave up 2 bases, with 17 bases separating them. The CDR3 is made up of 16 amino acids. CDR3 sequence (DNA): TGTGCCAGCAGCGGCTGGGGGGAGGTGGTCACAGATACGCAGTATTTT. It is translated as CASSGWGEVVTDTQYF.

At least ten counts were recorded for this clonotype. The J gene is TRBJ2-1, the V gene TRBV7-2; 7 bases are shared with TRBD2. The CDR3 has 16 residues. Trimming removed 1 base from V and 3 bases from J; junction bases left unmatched: 6. Germline V gene lookup returns CDR1 SGHTA and CDR2 FQGNSA. The CDR3 loop reads CASSLVGGRVYNEQFF. The CDR3 bases are TGTGCCAGCAGCTTAGTCGGCGGGAGAGTCTACAATGAGCAGTTCTTC.

V usage is TRBV7-9 and J usage is TRBJ2-3; D is ambiguous. Germline CDR1 is SEHNR and CDR2 is FQNEAQ (reference sequence). V was shortened by 5 bases and J by 3 bases, with 18 bases between the two germline ends. CDR3 length equals 16 residues. CDR3 bases: TGTGCCAGCAGCCCTGCCGTGGGGTCTTGGACAGATACGCAGTATTTT. Translating it yields CASSPAVGSWTDTQYF.

The sample holds many counts of this clonotype. The chain uses TRBV29-1 and TRBJ1-1; D is unclear. Germline CDR1 and CDR2: SQVTM and ANQGSEA. CDR3 length: 13 residues. With 2 bases removed from V and 1 base from J, the gap between germline ends came to 8 bases. DNA of the CDR3: TGCAGCGTTGAAACCGGAGGGAACACTGAAGCTTTCTTT. This sequence encodes CSVETGGNTEAFF.

The chain links TRBV19 to TRBJ1-4; D gene uncertain. There are 14 residues in the CDR3. V was clipped by 3 bases and J by 0 bases, with 5 bases between them. The germline V gene encodes CDR1 LNHDA and CDR2 SQIVND (reference sequence). CDR3 sequence (DNA): TGTGCCAGTAGTATGAGGACAACTAATGAAAAACTGTTTTTT. Translating gives CASSMRTTNEKLFF.

This clonotype appeared many times. The chain recombines TRBV12-3 or TRBV12-4 with TRBJ1-5; D gene uncertain. Trimming left V 5 bases short and J 6 bases short, with 8 bases between. The CDR3 contains 12 residues. CDR3: CASSILGQPQHF. The CDR3 DNA sequence: TGTGCCAGCAGTATTCTAGGTCAGCCCCAGCATTTT.

This clonotype has just one count. V is TRBV12-3 or TRBV12-4 and J is TRBJ1-2; D is possibly TRBD1 (5 bases). The CDR3 runs to 14 residues. V lost 4 bases and J 7 bases, leaving 16 bases between the germline ends. CDR3 region: CASSSSGRLLGYTF. The CDR3, as DNA: TGTGCCAGCAGTTCCTCGGGACGGCTGCTTGGCTACACCTTC.

This clonotype was counted a few times. The chain joins TRBV4-3 to TRBJ2-1; 9 positions match TRBD2. The CDR3 runs to 14 residues. The germline gives CDR1 LGHNA, CDR2 YSLEER. V lost 5 bases to trimming and J lost 12 bases; unmatched junction nucleotides: 11. The CDR3 DNA follows: TGCGCCAGCAGCTCCGGGGCGGGGGGGGATTTGCAGTTCTTC. Protein product: CASSSGAGGDLQFF.

A few counts support this clonotype. This chain connects TRBV11-2 to TRBJ1-2; D call uncertain. V was shortened by 5 bases and J by 7 bases, with 17 bases between the two germline ends. The germline CDR1 and CDR2 sequences are SGHAT and FQNNGV. The CDR3 extends over 14 amino acids. The CDR3 region has the DNA TGTGCCAGCAGCCACTCCGAGAGGGCCGGTGGCTACACCTTC. Amino acids: CASSHSERAGGYTF.

This clonotype was counted a few times. The chain couples TRBV4-1 to TRBJ2-4; TRBD2 aligns across 10 bases. V gave up 1 base and J gave up 0 bases; unmatched junction bases: 3. This CDR3 is built from 17 residues. Germline V CDR1 and CDR2: MGHRA, YSYEKL. The CDR3, as DNA: TGCGCCAGCAGCCAAGTGCTAGCGGGAGTAGCCAAAAACATTCAGTACTTC. It yields the protein CASSQVLAGVAKNIQYF.

The chain joins TRBV18 to TRBJ2-6; D gene unclear. The CDR3 totals 15 residues. The V gene lost 2 bases and the J gene lost 3 bases, with 8 bases spanning the gap. CDR1 KGHSH and CDR2 LQKENI come from the germline V gene. CDR3 sequence: CASSPTDFGANVLTF. CDR3 nucleotides: TGTGCCAGCTCACCAACCGATTTTGGGGCCAACGTCCTGACTTTC.

This clonotype was picked up a small number of times. This chain connects TRBV30 to TRBJ1-1, with D unclear. CDR1 and CDR2 from the germline V gene are GTSNPN and SVGIG (reference sequence). V lost 0 bases to trimming and J lost 0 bases, with 5 bases between them. This CDR3 has 13 amino acids. The CDR3 nucleotides read TGTGCCTGGAGTGTATGGGTGAACACTGAAGCTTTCTTT. Its protein product is CAWSVWVNTEAFF.

This clonotype was counted only a few times. The chain has TRBV28 and TRBJ2-7; tentatively, D is TRBD1 (5 bases). V shed 2 bases and J shed 2 bases, with 13 bases lying between them. Germline CDR1 is MDHEN and CDR2 is SYDVKM. The CDR3 sequence is 15 residues long. The CDR3 sequence: CASSLGSGYPYEQYF. The CDR3 coding sequence is TGTGCCAGCAGTTTAGGTTCAGGGTACCCCTACGAGCAGTACTTC. The full variable domain, with the rest looked up from reference TRBV28 and TRBJ2-7, is DVKVTQSSRYLVKRTGEKVFLECVQDMDHENMFWYRQDPGLGLRLIYFSYDVKMKEKGDIPEGYSVSREKKERFSLILESASTNQTSMYLCASSLGSGYPYEQYFGPGTRLTVT.